These 25 T cell receptor beta chains were all obtained from the same sample, sequenced in a study of T cells in Graves' hyperthyroidism and ophthalmopathy. RNA transcripts provided the source from which TCR beta CDR3 regions were amplified. Carried out on the TCR CDR3, a first-round RT-PCR used the HTBI primer set. TCRdb called the multiplex PCR reads again in MiXCR, with one record for every CDR3 protein. The sample yields about 770,000 distinct CDR3 sequences, around 20% seen once. The sequenced sample was blood. These TCRs come from a woman in her forties or fifties with Graves' hyperthyroidism that later progressed to Graves' ophthalmopathy.

V gene TRBV20-1 combines with J gene TRBJ1-1, with TRBD1 as a possible D gene (6 bases). Deletions cut 0 bases from V and 4 bases from J, with 21 bases between. Germline CDR1 reads DFQATT; CDR2 reads SNEGSKA (reference sequence). This CDR3 spans 17 amino acids. The CDR3 DNA follows: TGCAGTGCTAGAGATCCCTTCGCCGGGGGGCCGGTCACTGAAGCTTTCTTT. It yields the protein CSARDPFAGGPVTEAFF.

V and J are TRBV5-5 and TRBJ1-2; 9 bases match TRBD1. This CDR3 region has 16 residues. Losses at the gene ends were 4 bases for V and 4 bases for J; bases not matched to a gene: 11. Germline CDR1 and CDR2: SGHKS and YYEKEE (reference sequence). The CDR3 region is CASSPPGQGALYGYTF. CDR3 bases: TGTGCCAGCAGCCCGCCGGGACAGGGTGCCCTCTATGGCTACACCTTC.

This sequence joins TRBV2 and TRBJ2-2; 9 bases match TRBD2. The CDR3 extends over 15 amino acids. The germline gives CDR1 SNHLY, CDR2 FYNNEI. V lost 7 bases, J lost 4 bases, and 7 bases stayed unmatched. CDR3 region: CASTRTSEFTGELFF. The CDR3 DNA reads as TGTGCCAGCACCCGGACTAGCGAGTTCACCGGGGAGCTGTTTTTT.

V gene TRBV19 combines with J gene TRBJ1-1; no definite D call. This CDR3 contains 13 residues. The V gene lost 3 bases and the J gene lost 2 bases, with 7 bases spanning the gap. The germline V gene encodes CDR1 LNHDA and CDR2 SQIVND (reference sequence). CDR3 sequence (DNA): TGTGCCAGTAGTATGATAGCTAACACTGAAGCTTTCTTT. As protein: CASSMIANTEAFF.

This clonotype was detected a few times. V gene TRBV5-1 combines with J gene TRBJ2-3; 11 bases map to TRBD2. Germline loops: CDR1 SGHRS, CDR2 YFSETQ. The CDR3 is made up of 17 amino acids. Trimming cost V 3 bases and J 5 bases; bases outside gene matches: 11. The CDR3, as DNA: TGCGCCAGCAGCTCACTGGCTCTAGCGGGGGGCGAAGATACGCAGTATTTT. The encoded protein is CASSSLALAGGEDTQYF. Full variable domain (remainder filled in from reference TRBV5-1 and TRBJ2-3): KAGVTQTPRYLIKTRGQQVTLSCSPISGHRSVSWYQQTPGQGLQFLFEYFSETQRNKGNFPGRFSGRQFSNSRSEMNVSTLELGDSALYLCASSSLALAGGEDTQYFGPGTRLTVL.

This clonotype was detected only a few times. The chain combines TRBV20-1 with TRBJ2-2; 7 positions agree with TRBD1. CDR1 and CDR2 (germline): DFQATT, SNEGSKA (reference sequence). CDR3 size: 14 residues. The V gene end was trimmed by 3 bases and the J gene end by 3 bases; junction bases not matched to a gene: 4. DNA of the CDR3: TGCAGTGCTAGGTGGGACAGATACACCGGGGAGCTGTTTTTT. It is translated as CSARWDRYTGELFF.

This clonotype was seen ten or more times. The chain carries TRBV11-1 and TRBJ2-5, with D possibly called TRBD1 or TRBD2 (5 bases each). The CDR3 consists of 12 residues. V was clipped by 6 bases and J by 2 bases, with 7 bases between them. Per the germline V gene, CDR1 is SGHAT and CDR2 is FQDESV (reference sequence). The CDR3 is CASSWGQETQYF. The CDR3 region has the DNA TGTGCCAGCAGTTGGGGGCAAGAGACCCAGTACTTC.

This clonotype was detected many times. The rearrangement uses TRBV20-1 and TRBJ2-5, with TRBD2 matching over 9 bases. Per germline, CDR1 DFQATT and CDR2 SNEGSKA (reference sequence). The CDR3 length is 15 residues. V lost 4 bases and J lost 3; bases outside the gene matches: 9. The CDR3 nucleotides read TGCAGTGCTAATGGTGCTAGCGGGGAAGAAGAGACCCAGTACTTC. Residues: CSANGASGEEETQYF.

V is TRBV30 and J is TRBJ1-2; weak D call: TRBD1 (5 bases). The CDR3 is made up of 16 amino acids. The V gene's germline CDR1 is GTSNPN and CDR2 SVGIG (reference sequence). Trimming removed 0 bases at V and 7 bases at J, with 21 bases between. In nucleotides, the CDR3 is TGTGCCTGGAGTGTCTTATTGATGATGGGGGGTCGTGGCTACACCTTC. Translating it yields CAWSVLLMMGGRGYTF.

This chain connects TRBV2 to TRBJ1-6, with D unclear. Germline V gene data show CDR1 as SNHLY and CDR2 as FYNNEI. V lost 10 bases to trimming and J lost 7 bases, with 17 bases between them. CDR3 length: 14 residues. DNA for the CDR3: TGTGCCAACAGCCTGACGGGGATGAATTCACCCCTCCACTTT. This sequence encodes CANSLTGMNSPLHF.

A word on this clonotype: Since a much larger clone is just one base distant, this may be a read error. The chain uses TRBV5-1 and TRBJ1-2, with a tentative D call TRBD1 (6 bases). This CDR3 region has 13 residues. The germline V gene has CDR1 SGHRS and CDR2 YFSETQ. Here the CDR3 DNA reads TGCACCAGCAGCTACCTCGGGGGCTGGGGCTACACCTTC. Residues: CTSSYLGGWGYTF. Full variable domain (remainder filled in from reference TRBV5-1 and TRBJ1-2): KAGVTQTPRYLIKTRGQQVTLSCSPISGHRSVSWYQQTPGQGLQFLFEYFSETQRNKGNFPGRFSGRQFSNSRSEMNVSTLELGDSALYLCTSSYLGGWGYTFGSGTRLTVV.

The chain employs TRBV4-1 and TRBJ1-1; D gene uncertain. The CDR3 loop spans 14 amino acids. From germline, CDR1 is MGHRA and CDR2 YSYEKL. V dropped 1 base and J dropped 6 bases, with 12 bases sitting between them. The CDR3 spells CASSQGRSGAEAFF. For the CDR3, the DNA is TGCGCCAGCAGCCAAGGGCGGAGCGGGGCTGAAGCTTTCTTT.

The chain couples TRBV5-1 to TRBJ1-1, with 8 bases that match TRBD1. From germline, CDR1 is SGHRS and CDR2 YFSETQ. This CDR3 is 17 amino acids long. V lost 2 bases and J lost 3; bases outside the gene matches: 12. CDR3 in DNA: TGCGCCAGCAGCTTATCCGGTGACAGGGGCCGCGACACTGAAGCTTTCTTT. This translates into CASSLSGDRGRDTEAFF. Complete variable domain (other parts from reference TRBV5-1 and TRBJ1-1): KAGVTQTPRYLIKTRGQQVTLSCSPISGHRSVSWYQQTPGQGLQFLFEYFSETQRNKGNFPGRFSGRQFSNSRSEMNVSTLELGDSALYLCASSLSGDRGRDTEAFFGQGTRLTVV.

This clonotype has ten or more counts. This chain links TRBV12-3 or TRBV12-4 with TRBJ2-2; unclear D gene. With 3 bases removed from V and 2 bases from J, the gap between germline ends came to 7 bases. The CDR3 runs 14 residues. The CDR3 DNA is TGTGCCAGCAGTTTCGGACCAAACACCGGGGAGCTGTTTTTT. This encodes CASSFGPNTGELFF.

This chain connects TRBV7-3 to TRBJ1-2; 7 nucleotides align to TRBD1. The V segment lost 8 bases and the J segment 8 bases; nucleotides outside the gene matches: 8. Germline V lookup: CDR1 SGHTA, CDR2 FQGTGA. This CDR3 spans 12 amino acids. The CDR3 sequence is CASARQGEGYTF. The CDR3 DNA is TGTGCCAGCGCTCGACAGGGAGAAGGCTACACCTTC.

This clonotype turned up a few times. V and J are TRBV12-3 or TRBV12-4 and TRBJ1-4, with a weak D call TRBD1 (5 bases). The CDR3 has 14 residues. V was trimmed by 6 bases and J by 7 bases, leaving 15 bases between them. This chain's CDR3 is CASSVDSVGEKLFF. The CDR3 DNA is TGTGCCAGCAGCGTTGACAGTGTGGGTGAAAAACTGTTTTTT.

The chain couples TRBV6-5 to TRBJ2-7; tentatively, D is TRBD1 or TRBD2 (5 bases each). V lost 0 bases and J lost 0, with 15 bases in between. Germline assignment: CDR1 MNHEY and CDR2 SVGAGI. This CDR3 spans 17 amino acids. CDR3 amino acids: CASSYSTRGSVSYEQYF. The CDR3 DNA reads TGTGCCAGCAGTTACTCGACTCGGGGCTCGGTCTCCTACGAGCAGTACTTC.

CDR3 sequence: CAIKEDTDTQYF. The CDR3 coding sequence is TGTGCCATCAAGGAAGACACAGATACGCAGTATTTT. The chain carries TRBV10-3 and TRBJ2-3; the D is unclear. Per the germline V gene, CDR1 is ENHRY and CDR2 is SYGVKD. The V gene lost 7 bases and the J gene lost 2 bases, with 7 bases spanning the gap. This CDR3 is 12 amino acids long.

The sample holds a few counts of this clonotype. The V and J genes are TRBV20-1 and TRBJ1-2; 9 bases are a match to TRBD1. Trimming at V came to 6 bases and at J to 8 bases, leaving 19 bases not matched to a gene. The CDR3 has 16 amino acids. CDR1 is DFQATT, CDR2 SNEGSKA, per germline (reference sequence). The CDR3 region has the DNA TGCAGTGCCCAAGGCTACCGGGACAGGGAATGGGGGGGCTACACCTTC. Translated: CSAQGYRDREWGGYTF.

The CDR3 sequence: CASSFQTNSYEQYF. CDR3 in DNA: TGTGCCAGCAGTTTCCAGACGAACTCCTACGAGCAGTACTTC. V gene TRBV27 combines with J gene TRBJ2-7, with D hard to call. The germline gives CDR1 MNHEY, CDR2 SMNVEV (reference sequence). Trimming removed 3 bases from V and 0 bases from J, with 9 bases in between. This CDR3 region has 14 residues.

In its sample, this clonotype was seen many times. The chain combines TRBV20-1 with TRBJ1-1; 9 nucleotides match TRBD1. Trimming cost V 0 bases and J 6 bases; bases outside gene matches: 8. The CDR3 consists of 15 residues. CDR1 and CDR2 (germline): DFQATT, SNEGSKA (reference sequence). CDR3 nucleotides: TGCAGTGCTAGAGATAGGCGACAGGGGGTGGCTGAAGCTTTCTTT. The encoded protein is CSARDRRQGVAEAFF.

There are a few counts of this clonotype. DNA for the CDR3: TGTGCCAGCAGCCCCAGTGCCCCAGGACTAGCGGGGGGACACGTCGGTACGTTCTTC. Its protein is CASSPSAPGLAGGHVGTFF. The chain recombines TRBV7-8 with TRBJ2-1; 14 bases agree with TRBD2. This CDR3 has 19 amino acids. The germline gives CDR1 SGHVS, CDR2 FQNEAQ. Unmatched junction bases numbered 24, after V lost 5 bases and J lost 15 bases.

On this clonotype itself: Germline and junction disagree at one end, which may indicate a read error. The chain couples TRBV19 to TRBJ1-1; D unresolved. This CDR3 has 12 residues. Germline assignment: CDR1 LNHDA and CDR2 SQIVND (reference sequence). The CDR3 DNA reads as TGTGCCAGCGGAGAAGTAAACACTAAAGCTTTCTTT. Encoded protein: CASGEVNTKAFF.

The chain uses TRBV7-6 and TRBJ2-1, with D perhaps matching TRBD1 or TRBD2 (5 bases each). The germline V gene encodes CDR1 SGHVS and CDR2 FNYEAQ. The CDR3 sequence is 12 residues long. V was shortened by 2 bases and J by 9 bases, with 8 bases between the two germline ends. CDR3 amino acids: CASSLIGTEQFF. The CDR3 region has the DNA TGTGCCAGCAGCTTAATAGGGACTGAGCAGTTCTTC.

This clonotype was seen a few times. The rearrangement links TRBV2 to TRBJ1-5, with 7 bases that match TRBD1. J gave up 4 bases and V 7 bases, and 7 bases lay outside the gene matches. The CDR3 spans 14 residues. From germline, CDR1 is SNHLY and CDR2 FYNNEI. CDR3 protein: CASTIGTVNQPQHF. In DNA form, the CDR3 reads TGTGCCAGCACAATAGGGACAGTGAATCAGCCCCAGCATTTT.